This T cell receptor beta chain was identified during a study of beta chain features in type 1 diabetes (dated by TCRdb to the late 2010s). At the level of the whole study: No differences in mean age, gender distribution, total cell number or subset yield were found between patients and healthy donors. The study compared TCRB repertoires of sorted circulating CD4+ T cell subsets between recently diagnosed type 1 diabetes patients and matched healthy donors. Whereas all 30 or so donors provided naive and central memory subsets, regulatory and stem cell-like memory subsets were isolated from just 8 patients and roughly eight healthy donors. A total of some 100,000,000 sorted cells were examined across all samples, and a strong correlation was observed between cell number per subset and RNA yield.

Each donor gave one peripheral blood draw, roughly 110 mL on average, collected into heparinised tubes. A BD FACSAria II and a panel including CD45RO, CCR7, CD25, CD127, CD95 and CD27 were used to sort naive, central memory, regulatory and stem cell-like memory CD4+ T cells. All sorted populations exceeded 95% purity. PBMCs were isolated right away by Lymphoprep density gradient centrifugation and were stained directly, without culture. Samples were stained and sorted in pairs, with one healthy donor and one patient per experiment, so that batch effects were minimized. Regarding this clone: Its antigen is currently not known. Base qualities are missing; no much larger clone stands one base away.

What the study reported, not specific to this receptor: At VDJ recombination sites, patients with type 1 diabetes made fewer insertions and deleted more nucleotides, a pattern implying thymic rearrangement abnormalities. PCR might favor shorter templates, but patient and control samples were amplified and corrected together, so any skew would affect both groups equally. HLA sub-analyses involved small numbers of individuals, so any influence of HLA type on TCRB rearrangement remained unresolved. Because cDNA was sequenced instead of genomic DNA, highly expressing activated cells could be over-represented, though the groups showed no difference in activation or CD3 levels. In all four CD4+ subsets, TCRB CDR3 length was moderately but significantly shorter in type 1 diabetes patients. The naive, central memory and regulatory TCRB repertoires appeared to resemble one another more closely among patients than among healthy donors.

The entire isolated RNA was reverse transcribed using the High Capacity cDNA Reverse Transcription Kit, and thus expressed TCRB transcripts were sequenced. Deep immunoSEQ sequencing was performed on naive, central memory and regulatory T cell samples, with an average of roughly 3.3 million total reads per sample. Sorted cells were lysed in RLT buffer, and RNA was extracted using DNase-treated RNeasy Micro or Mini kits according to cell number. To prevent cross-contamination, each cell subset was processed individually, whereas patient and healthy donor samples were processed jointly. The immunoSEQ multiplex PCR was used to amplify TCRB sequences from cDNA, yielding 87-bp fragments that span the CDR3 region. Amplicons were sequenced on the Illumina HiSeq platform. Processing in the source paper ran as follows. PCR bias was corrected computationally using synthetic template baselines, and reads within Hamming distance 2 were collapsed, with unmergeable singletons discarded. Reads were aligned to IMGT to assign V, D and J genes, CDR3 length, and insertions or deletions at six rearrangement sites. Clonotype counts were normalized to sorted cell number within each subset before computing true diversity and Gini coefficients with the tcR R package. Repertoire sharing was quantified using the overlap coefficient calculated on TCRB nucleotide sequences. Out-of-frame TCRB sequences from naive cells were analyzed to stand in for the pre-selection repertoire. TCRdb provides this immuneACCESS table in a form limited to in-frame rearrangements. Some clones are lacking; in checked studies, under half of them reflect an unresolved V gene, and why the rest are absent is not known. The V and J calls and clone size were taken over from that table, and D and trimming were inferred from the DNA. For this sample there are 600,000 to 650,000 clones; roughly a sixth appear just once. In total, the top ten clones hold 0.093% of the sample.

As encoded in the germline V gene, CDR1 is SGHVS while CDR2 is FQNEAQ. From the cysteine up to the phenylalanine, the CDR3 has a length of 15 residues. CDR3 DNA is the only sequence kept; it has 45 bases, read in frame from the first base. The junction shows trimming of 2 bases on V and 3 bases on J, plus 14 bases between the germline ends. The receptor's source is a man in his late teens or twenties in good health. The sample comprised naive CD4+ T cells from blood. Sample cell subset or site, as interpreted from the label and publication: true naive CD4+ T cells. Here the chain combines TRBV7-8 and TRBJ2-7; a tentative D call is TRBD2 (6 bases match). At the DNA level, the sequence is TGTGCCAGCAGCTTACAACGGGAGCCCTTCTACGAGCAGTACTTC. Its protein reads: CASSLQREPFYEQYF.